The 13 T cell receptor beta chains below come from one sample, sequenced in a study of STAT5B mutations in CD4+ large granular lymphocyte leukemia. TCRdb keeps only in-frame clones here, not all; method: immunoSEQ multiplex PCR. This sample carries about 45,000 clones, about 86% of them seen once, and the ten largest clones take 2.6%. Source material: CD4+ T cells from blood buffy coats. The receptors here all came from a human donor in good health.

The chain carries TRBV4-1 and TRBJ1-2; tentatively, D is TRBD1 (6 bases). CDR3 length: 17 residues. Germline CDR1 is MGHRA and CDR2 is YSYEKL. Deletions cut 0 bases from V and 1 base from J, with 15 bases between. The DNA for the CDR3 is TGCGCCAGCAGCCAAGATCTTTTGACAGGCCTTAACTATGGCTACACCTTC. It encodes CASSQDLLTGLNYGYTF.

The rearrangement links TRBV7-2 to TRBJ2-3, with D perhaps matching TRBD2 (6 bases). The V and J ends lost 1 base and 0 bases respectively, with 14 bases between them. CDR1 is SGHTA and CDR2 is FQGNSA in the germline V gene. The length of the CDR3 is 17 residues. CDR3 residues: CASSLDSGASSTDTQYF. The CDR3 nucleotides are TGTGCCAGCAGCTTAGATAGCGGAGCTTCTAGCACAGATACGCAGTATTTT. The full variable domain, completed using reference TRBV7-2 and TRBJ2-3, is GAGVSQSPSNKVTEKGKDVELRCDPISGHTALYWYRQSLGQGLEFLIYFQGNSAPDKSGLPSDRFSAERTGGSVSTLTIQRTQQEDSAVYLCASSLDSGASSTDTQYFGPGTRLTVL.

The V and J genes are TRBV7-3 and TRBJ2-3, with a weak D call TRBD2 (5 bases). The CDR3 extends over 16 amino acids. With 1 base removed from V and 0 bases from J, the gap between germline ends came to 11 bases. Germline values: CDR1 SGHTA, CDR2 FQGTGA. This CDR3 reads CASSLSGRTSTDTQYF. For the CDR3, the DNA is TGTGCCAGCAGCTTAAGTGGCAGGACTAGCACAGATACGCAGTATTTT.

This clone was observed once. This CDR3 reads CASDGYNEQFF. CDR3 nucleotides: TGTGCCAGCGACGGGTACAATGAGCAGTTCTTC. The rearrangement links TRBV19 to TRBJ2-1; D is unresolved. Trimming removed 9 bases at V and 4 bases at J, with 7 bases between. The germline CDR1 and CDR2 sequences are LNHDA and SQIVND (reference sequence). The length of the CDR3 is 11 residues.

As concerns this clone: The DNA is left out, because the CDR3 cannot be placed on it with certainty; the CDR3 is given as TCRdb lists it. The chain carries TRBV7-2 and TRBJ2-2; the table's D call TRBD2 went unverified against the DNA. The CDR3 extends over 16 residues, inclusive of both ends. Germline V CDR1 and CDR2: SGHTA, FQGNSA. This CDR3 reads CASSFGAGMRTGELFF.

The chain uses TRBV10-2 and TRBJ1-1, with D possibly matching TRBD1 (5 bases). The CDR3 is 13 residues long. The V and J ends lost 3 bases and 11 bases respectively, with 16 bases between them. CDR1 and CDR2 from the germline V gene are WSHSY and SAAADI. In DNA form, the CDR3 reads TGCGCCAGCAGTGACCCGTTGGGGGTGCAGGCTTTCTTT. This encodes CASSDPLGVQAFF.

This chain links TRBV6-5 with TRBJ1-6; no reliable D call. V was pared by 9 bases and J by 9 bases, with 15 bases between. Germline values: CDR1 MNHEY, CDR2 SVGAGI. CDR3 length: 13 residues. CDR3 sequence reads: CASYLQSGSPLHF. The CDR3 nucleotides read TGTGCCAGTTATTTACAAAGCGGTTCACCCCTCCACTTT.

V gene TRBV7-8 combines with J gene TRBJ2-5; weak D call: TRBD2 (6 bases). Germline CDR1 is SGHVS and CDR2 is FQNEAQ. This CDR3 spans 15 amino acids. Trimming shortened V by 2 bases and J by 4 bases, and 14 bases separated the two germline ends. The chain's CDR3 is CASSLWAGRGETQYF. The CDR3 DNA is TGTGCCAGCAGCTTATGGGCGGGACGGGGAGAGACCCAGTACTTC.

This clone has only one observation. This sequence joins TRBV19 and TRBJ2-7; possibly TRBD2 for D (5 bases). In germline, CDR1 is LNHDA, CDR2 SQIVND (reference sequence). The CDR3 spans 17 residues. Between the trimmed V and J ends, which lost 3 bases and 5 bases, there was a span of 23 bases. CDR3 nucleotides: TGTGCCAGTAGTATTGCTCACGCCGGCAGTAGCGCCCACGAGCAGTACTTC. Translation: CASSIAHAGSSAHEQYF.

In DNA, the CDR3 is TGTGCCAGCAGTTCCGGGACAGTTAGGGCCTACGAGCAGTACTTC. Translation: CASSSGTVRAYEQYF. The chain links TRBV27 to TRBJ2-5; TRBD1 matches 7 bases. TRBJ2-7 explains the end of the DNA better; the J call may be wrong. The germline gives CDR1 MNHEY, CDR2 SMNVEV (reference sequence). The CDR3 runs to 15 residues.

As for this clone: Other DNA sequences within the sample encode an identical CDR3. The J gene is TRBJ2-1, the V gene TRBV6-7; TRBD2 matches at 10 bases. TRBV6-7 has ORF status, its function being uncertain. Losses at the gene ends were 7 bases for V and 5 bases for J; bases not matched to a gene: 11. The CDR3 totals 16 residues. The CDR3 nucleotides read TGTGCCAGCACGCCGCGAGCGGGAGGGACCAACAATGAGCAGTTCTTC. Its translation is CASTPRAGGTNNEQFF.

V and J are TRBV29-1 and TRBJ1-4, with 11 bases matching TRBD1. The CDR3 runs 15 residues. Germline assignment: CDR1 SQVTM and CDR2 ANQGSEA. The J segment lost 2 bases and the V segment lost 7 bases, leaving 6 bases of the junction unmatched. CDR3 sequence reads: CSAGQGASTNEKLFF. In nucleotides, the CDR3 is TGCAGCGCCGGACAGGGGGCTTCCACTAATGAAAAACTGTTTTTT.

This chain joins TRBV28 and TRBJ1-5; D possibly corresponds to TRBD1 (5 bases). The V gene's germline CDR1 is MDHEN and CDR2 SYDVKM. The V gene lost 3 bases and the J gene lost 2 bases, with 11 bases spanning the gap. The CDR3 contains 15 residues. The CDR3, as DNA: TGTGCCAGCAGTTTCGAAACGGGGGGCAATCAGCCCCAGCATTTT. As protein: CASSFETGGNQPQHF.